This TCR beta chain was sequenced in a study of blood T cell repertoires in COVID-19. The CDR3 extends over 13 amino acids. The V gene's germline CDR1 is MDHEN and CDR2 SYDVKM. The V gene lost 6 bases and the J gene lost 2 bases, with 10 bases spanning the gap. Original handling: Reference gene primer amplification yielded estimated nucleated cell counts. The table came from immunoSEQ multiplex PCR; TCRdb's copy has only in-frame clones and leaves some out. V and J calls and clone size follow that table, whereas D and trimming were derived from the DNA. The sample holds 150,000 to 200,000 clones, 85% seen once.

The chain couples TRBV28 to TRBJ1-2; D unresolved. The origin of this receptor is a person between 65 and 79 years old with COVID-19, enrolled during active disease. Sequencing was carried out using peripheral blood. The CDR3 loop reads CASSPPPNYGYTF. CDR3 sequence (DNA): TGTGCCAGCAGCCCTCCCCCCAACTATGGCTACACCTTC.